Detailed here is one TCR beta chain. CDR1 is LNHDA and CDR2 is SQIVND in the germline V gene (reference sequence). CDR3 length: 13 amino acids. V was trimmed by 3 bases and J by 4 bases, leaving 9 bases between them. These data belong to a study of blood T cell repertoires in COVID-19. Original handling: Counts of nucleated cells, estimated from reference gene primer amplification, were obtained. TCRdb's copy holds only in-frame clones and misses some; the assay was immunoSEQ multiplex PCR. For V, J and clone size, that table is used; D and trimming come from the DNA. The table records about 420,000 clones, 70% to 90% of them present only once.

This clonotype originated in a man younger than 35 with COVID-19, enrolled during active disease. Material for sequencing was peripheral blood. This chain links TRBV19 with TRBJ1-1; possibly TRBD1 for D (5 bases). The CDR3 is CASSINGGTEAFF. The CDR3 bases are TGTGCCAGTAGTATTAACGGGGGCACTGAAGCTTTCTTT.